The sequence of this TCR beta chain was determined in a study of shared clonotypes between healthy human individuals (dated by TCRdb to 2018 to 2020). Turning to the overall study: A couple of women and a few men aged 18 to 49 years were included in the cohort. For each donor, CD4 naive and CD4 memory were each run on three plates, CD8 naive on two plates, and CD8 memory on one plate. The study deeply sequenced blood TCR repertoires of 5 or 6 healthy adults to estimate repertoire size and the extent of clonotype sharing between individuals. Libraries were prepared and TCR repertoires were sequenced by different laboratories using diverse techniques, in order to increase sequencing depth and limit assay-specific biases. Between about 0.8 and 9 billion PBMCs per donor were obtained by leukapheresis.

Comment on this clone: Its target antigen remains unknown. Base qualities are not provided; no much larger clone lies one nucleotide away.

Taken from the germline V gene, the CDR1 and CDR2 loops are KGHSH and LQKENI. The CDR3 contains 15 residues, cysteine and phenylalanine counted. The only DNA kept is the CDR3, 45 bases in frame from the first base. V lost 5 bases and J lost 1 base; the stretch between them is 14 bases long. TCR CDR3 regions were amplified from genomic DNA by multiplex PCR using the deep immunoSEQ assay. For each cell subset, the extracted genomic DNA was distributed evenly across all wells of several immunoSEQ 96-well plates, and each plate served as one replicate. For sorted subsets, each replicate PCR was loaded with 150 to 250 ng genomic DNA, equivalent to approximately 33,000 T cell genomes. The purified libraries were quantified using a Qubit 3.0 fluorometer, sized with a Bioanalyzer 2100, and then quantified again using the KAPA Library Quantification kit. Each immunoSEQ 96-well plate was sequenced on its own single-read 150-cycle Illumina NextSeq 550 flow cell. Regarding the original processing steps: Because the immunoSEQ output included only junctional sequences and no quality scores, the filtering could not be the same as the filtering used for full-length reads. To assign V/J genes and CDR3, sequences were annotated against IMGT germline references using PyIR, a Python wrapper for IgBLAST v1.9. Reads with weak V/J assignments (E-value above 1e-6), missing CDR3, stop codons, out-of-frame junctions, or ambiguous translated residues were removed. A V3J clonotype was defined by an identical inferred V gene, J gene, and CDR3 amino acid sequence. Percentage overlap between repertoires was computed as shared unique clonotypes divided by the size of the smaller repertoire. RTK rarefaction, the Chao1 estimator, and Recon v2.1 estimates of unobserved clonotypes were used to assess repertoire richness. Generation probabilities were computed with OLGA for all TCRbeta clonotypes obtained by the gDNA method from a few donors. What TCRdb holds here is the immuneACCESS table cut down to in-frame rearrangements. Part of the clones is not present; checked against another copy, under half of the missing clones reflect an unresolved V gene, and the others are unexplained. V, J and clone size are taken as reported in that table, and D and trimming were inferred from the DNA itself. The sample profile shows over a million clones; about 70% of them were found once. The ten most abundant clones make up around 1.4% of the sample.

The donors were healthy, HIV-negative adults with no recently reported acute infections or vaccinations. Only Caucasian adults living in Nashville, Tennessee, USA were represented among the donors. CD4+ T cells were enriched by magnetic negative selection; naive cells were then positively selected on CD45RA, and the negative fraction formed the memory subset. After blood collection by leukapheresis, PBMCs were isolated using Ficoll-Histopaque density gradient centrifugation and then cryopreserved in the vapor phase of liquid nitrogen. Purity and quantity of every magnetically sorted T cell population were checked by analytical flow cytometry. Genomic DNA was isolated from every sorted fraction and measured by UV absorbance on a Nanodrop 2000c. General conclusions and limits of the study: Only blood was sampled, and tissue TCR repertoires likely differ from those in blood. Even with the large sequencing depth, rarefaction of the sorted-subset datasets indicated that sequencing was incomplete. Because the study included only a small number of donors, the genetic and exposure-history diversity represented was limited. Naive subsets generally had larger estimated clonotype richness than memory subsets did. Based on pairwise subsampling, the degree of clonotype sharing among donors was expected to be affected by sequencing depth. When a few donors were compared, the shared fraction of clonotypes was approximately 5% for naive CD4, about 4% for naive CD8, 2.3% for memory CD4, and 0.4% for memory CD8. Higher generation probabilities were observed for clonotypes shared by all four sorted-subset donors than for non-shared clonotypes.

This sequence was found in a young man in good health. Here the chain combines TRBV18 and TRBJ1-1; the D gene is perhaps TRBD1, from 6 matching bases. The sample taken for sequencing was memory CD4+ T cells sorted from blood. Per the publication, the cell subset or site label means: CD45RA-negative fraction. The CDR3 in this case is CASSDIRTANTEAFF. The DNA sequence is as follows: TGTGCCAGCTCAGATATTAGGACAGCGAACACTGAAGCTTTCTTT.